This T cell receptor beta chain was found in a study of regulatory T cells in long-lasting Graves disease. Specified time point: newly diagnosed GD, antithyroid drugs for less than 3 months. PBMC-derived RNA was used for the TCR library. This clonotype was seen many times. Assembly of TCR beta libraries relied on iRepertoire HTBI primers together with Arm-PCR of CDR3 regions. TCRdb called the multiplex PCR reads again in MiXCR, with one record for every CDR3 protein. The table lists approximately 400,000 distinct CDR3 sequences, more than 13% of them singletons. These same data were also listed under a study on T cells in Graves' hyperthyroidism and ophthalmopathy. That study adds: Participants, patients aged 18 to 65, had newly diagnosed hyperthyroidism with a duration under 2 months.

This sample comprised peripheral blood mononuclear cells (PBMCs), obtained at new diagnosis, from a patient treated with antithyroid drugs. The receptor was isolated from a woman aged 25 to 39 with Graves disease.

The DNA for the CDR3 is TGTGCCACCAGCGTAGAAGGACAGAACTACGAGCAGTACTTC. This gives the protein CATSVEGQNYEQYF. V is TRBV15 and J is TRBJ2-7; D might be TRBD1 (6 bases). The germline V gene encodes CDR1 LNHNV and CDR2 YYDKDF (reference sequence). The CDR3 loop spans 14 amino acids. V lost 5 bases and J 3 bases, leaving 14 bases between the germline ends.